The 30 T cell receptor beta chains in this list originate from one sample, sequenced in a study of control samples from healthy donors and cancer patients. Here immunoSEQ multiplex PCR was the method, and the copy in TCRdb shows in-frame clones only, minus some. The sample consists of about 180,000 clones, nearly 90% of them appearing once. The sequenced sample consisted of blood. The receptors here all came from a woman aged 45-65 years in good health.

The rearrangement uses TRBV14 and TRBJ1-3, with D hard to call. The CDR3 contains 14 residues. Germline CDR1 is SGHDN and CDR2 is FVKESK. V lost 4 bases and J 4 bases, leaving 11 bases between the germline ends. The CDR3 here is CASSPPGRGNTIYF. In nucleotides, the CDR3 is TGTGCCAGCAGCCCCCCGGGGAGGGGAAACACCATATATTTT. Using reference TRBV14 and TRBJ1-3 for the parts outside the CDR3, the full variable domain is EAGVTQFPSHSVIEKGQTVTLRCDPISGHDNLYWYRRVMGKEIKFLLHFVKESKQDESGMPNNRFLAERTGGTYSTLKVQPAELEDSGVYFCASSPPGRGNTIYFGEGSWLTVV.

This clone was detected once. The chain couples TRBV2 to TRBJ2-7, with a tentative D call TRBD2 (5 bases). Germline V lookup: CDR1 SNHLY, CDR2 FYNNEI. V lost 1 base to trimming and J lost 0 bases, with 13 bases between them. CDR3 length equals 16 residues. This CDR3 reads CASSEGYRGVSYEQYF. The CDR3 nucleotides read TGTGCCAGCAGTGAAGGGTACCGGGGAGTCTCCTACGAGCAGTACTTC.

This chain links TRBV9 with TRBJ2-3; 7 bases are shared with TRBD2. The V gene end was trimmed by 6 bases and the J gene end by 0 bases; junction bases not matched to a gene: 4. CDR1 and CDR2 (germline): SGDLS, YYNGEE. The CDR3 runs to 14 residues. CDR3 bases: TGTGCCAGCACTCTAGCGGTTAGCACAGATACGCAGTATTTT. Translation gives CASTLAVSTDTQYF.

The chain joins TRBV7-8 to TRBJ1-6, with D uncertain. CDR1 is SGHVS, CDR2 FQNEAQ, per germline. The ends were cut back, 0 bases at V and 7 bases at J, with 4 bases in the middle. The CDR3 sequence is 13 residues long. The CDR3 nucleotides are TGTGCCAGCAGCTTAGCAGGGAATTCACCCCTCCACTTT. Encoded protein: CASSLAGNSPLHF.

The J gene is TRBJ2-1, the V gene TRBV24-1; a weak D match, TRBD2 (6 bases). V was pared by 5 bases and J by 4 bases, with 17 bases between. This CDR3 has 16 residues. Germline values: CDR1 KGHDR, CDR2 SFDVKD. Written as DNA, the CDR3 is TGTGCCACCAGTGGGGGGTCGGGGGAGAGGTACAATGAGCAGTTCTTC. This sequence encodes CATSGGSGERYNEQFF.

The J gene is TRBJ1-4, the V gene TRBV30; 8 bases match TRBD1. The junction had 8 bases not matched to a gene; V was cut back by 3 bases and J by 8 bases. The CDR3 sequence is 14 residues long. Germline lookup yields CDR1 GTSNPN and CDR2 SVGIG (reference sequence). CDR3 protein: CAWSRDRWSEKLFF. DNA of the CDR3: TGTGCCTGGAGCCGGGACAGGTGGTCGGAAAAACTGTTTTTT.

The chain joins TRBV7-2 to TRBJ1-4, with TRBD1 identical over 7 bases. Germline assignment: CDR1 SGHTA and CDR2 FQGNSA. The CDR3 is 16 amino acids. V trimming: 5 bases; J trimming: 1 base; junction bases outside the gene matches: 7. CDR3 in amino acids: CASSPYRGGTNEKLFF. CDR3 nucleotide sequence: TGTGCCAGCAGCCCTTACAGGGGAGGAACTAATGAAAAACTGTTTTTT.

The gene calls are TRBV12-5 and TRBJ1-5; tentative D call: TRBD1 (5 bases). The CDR3 runs to 17 residues. Trimming took 0 bases from V and 0 from J, leaving 12 bases between them. From germline, CDR1 is LGHNT and CDR2 FRNRAP. CDR3 amino acids: CASGLVRVGTSNQPQHF. The CDR3 region has the DNA TGTGCTAGTGGTTTGGTACGGGTAGGGACTAGCAATCAGCCCCAGCATTTT.

The chain employs TRBV7-3 and TRBJ2-2; D gene uncertain. Germline V gene data show CDR1 as SGHTA and CDR2 as FQGTGA. This CDR3 region has 15 residues. The V and J ends lost 1 base and 5 bases respectively, with 11 bases between them. The CDR3 reads CASSLSTRATGELFF. CDR3 nucleotide sequence: TGTGCCAGCAGCTTAAGTACGAGAGCTACCGGGGAGCTGTTTTTT.

The chain joins TRBV6-1 to TRBJ1-5; D gene ambiguous. Germline values: CDR1 MNHNS, CDR2 SASEGT. V lost 2 bases to trimming and J lost 7 bases, with 9 bases between them. This CDR3 has 13 amino acids. CDR3 DNA sequence: TGTGCCAGCAGTGAAAACAGACGGCAGCCCCAGCATTTT. This encodes CASSENRRQPQHF.

The V gene is TRBV7-2, the J gene TRBJ2-7; D gene ambiguous. The germline V gene encodes CDR1 SGHTA and CDR2 FQGNSA. V shed 0 bases and J shed 6 bases, with 15 bases lying between them. The length of the CDR3 is 15 residues. The CDR3 DNA sequence: TGTGCCAGCAGCTTAGCGGGTCCACGGGCCGGCGAGCAGTACTTC. Its translation is CASSLAGPRAGEQYF.

The chain is built from TRBV28 and TRBJ1-2; the D gene is possibly TRBD1 (5 bases). The CDR3 length is 13 residues. Between the trimmed V and J ends, which lost 9 bases and 3 bases, there was a span of 14 bases. In germline, CDR1 is MDHEN, CDR2 SYDVKM. CDR3 loop: CASRGAVHYGYTF. CDR3 in DNA: TGTGCCAGTAGGGGCGCCGTCCACTATGGCTACACCTTC.

The V gene is TRBV4-3, the J gene TRBJ2-3; 8 nucleotides align to TRBD2. This CDR3 contains 17 residues. In germline, CDR1 is LGHNA, CDR2 YSLEER. Germline trimming cut 0 bases from V and 4 bases from J; bases unmatched to any gene: 9. CDR3 in DNA: TGCGCCAGCAGCCAAGATAGGCTCGGGGGGGGAGCAGATACGCAGTATTTT. It is translated as CASSQDRLGGGADTQYF.

The genes are TRBV29-1 and TRBJ1-1; D is unclear. Trimming pared 7 bases from V and 0 bases from J, leaving 9 bases between. This CDR3 has 12 amino acids. CDR1 and CDR2 (germline): SQVTM, ANQGSEA. The CDR3 bases are TGCAGCGGGACTGGGATGAACACTGAAGCTTTCTTT. Translating gives CSGTGMNTEAFF.

The rearrangement joins TRBV19 to TRBJ1-5; a possible D gene is TRBD1 (6 bases). The V end lost 2 bases, the J end lost 0 bases, and 17 bases lay between the germline ends. The CDR3 is 18 amino acids. The germline V gene encodes CDR1 LNHDA and CDR2 SQIVND (reference sequence). As DNA, the CDR3 is TGTGCCAGTAGTATAAGGGCAGGGGCCCGGTATAGCAATCAGCCCCAGCATTTT. Its translation: CASSIRAGARYSNQPQHF.

The chain combines TRBV4-3 with TRBJ1-1; the D gene is possibly TRBD1 (5 bases). The CDR3 is 15 residues long. Looked up from germline, CDR1 is LGHNA and CDR2 is YSLEER. The germline V and J ends were trimmed by 0 bases and 2 bases, with 10 bases remaining between them. The CDR3 DNA reads as TGCGCCAGCAGCCAAGATATGACAGAAAACACTGAAGCTTTCTTT. Amino acids: CASSQDMTENTEAFF.

This clone appeared once. CDR3 nucleotide sequence: TGTGCCAGCATTTCCAACTCGGATCGAAACACCATATATTTT. Translation gives CASISNSDRNTIYF. The genes are TRBV28 and TRBJ1-3, with D unclear. The V and J ends lost 7 bases and 5 bases respectively, with 15 bases between them. CDR1 is MDHEN and CDR2 is SYDVKM in the germline V gene. This CDR3 is 14 amino acids long.

As DNA, the CDR3 is TGTGCCAGCTCACCAATGTTGGCAGGGGAGGGCAATGAGCAGTTCTTC. This translates into CASSPMLAGEGNEQFF. This chain connects TRBV18 to TRBJ2-1; possible D gene TRBD2, 7 bases. The germline V gene encodes CDR1 KGHSH and CDR2 LQKENI. This CDR3 has 16 residues. The V gene lost 2 bases and the J gene lost 6 bases, with 17 bases spanning the gap. Combining the CDR3 with reference TRBV18 and TRBJ2-1 gives the whole variable domain NAGVMQNPRHLVRRRGQEARLRCSPMKGHSHVYWYRQLPEEGLKFMVYLQKENIIDESGMPKERFSAEFPKEGPSILRIQQVVRGDSAAYFCASSPMLAGEGNEQFFGPGTRLTVL.

The chain has TRBV19 and TRBJ2-1, with 11 bases identical to TRBD1. V gave up 5 bases and J gave up 5 bases; unmatched junction bases: 5. Germline V gene data show CDR1 as LNHDA and CDR2 as SQIVND (reference sequence). The CDR3 length is 15 residues. CDR3 nucleotides: TGTGCCAGTAGTGTACGGGACAGGGGGAACAATGAGCAGTTCTTC. Protein sequence: CASSVRDRGNNEQFF.

This rearrangement joins TRBV7-2 to TRBJ1-4; TRBD1 might be the D (6 bases). The CDR3 length is 12 residues. Trimming shortened V by 5 bases and J by 8 bases, and 9 bases separated the two germline ends. The germline CDR1 and CDR2 sequences are SGHTA and FQGNSA. DNA of the CDR3: TGTGCCAGCAGCAGACAGGAGGAAAAACTGTTTTTT. It codes for CASSRQEEKLFF.

The count of this clone is one. The chain carries TRBV10-3 and TRBJ2-3; 12 nucleotides match TRBD1. This CDR3 spans 18 amino acids. Germline V gene sequence: CDR1 ENHRY, CDR2 SYGVKD. After removal of 11 bases from V and 6 bases from J, the junction contained 21 bases not matched to a gene. This chain's CDR3 is CAVRGDRGLLAKWDTQYF. The CDR3 DNA sequence: TGTGCCGTACGGGGGGACAGGGGGCTCCTAGCGAAATGGGATACGCAGTATTTT.

The V call is TRBV29-1, the J call TRBJ1-1; no clear D. This CDR3 contains 10 residues. Trimming stripped 5 bases from V and 8 bases from J, with 9 bases between. Per germline, CDR1 SQVTM and CDR2 ANQGSEA. The CDR3 region has the DNA TGCAGCGTTCTAAACAGAGAAGCTTTCTTT. It yields the protein CSVLNREAFF.

The gene calls are TRBV7-2 and TRBJ2-3; D may match TRBD1 or TRBD2 (5 bases each). CDR3 length: 16 residues. Between the trimmed V and J ends, which lost 1 base and 0 bases, there was a span of 11 bases. Germline assignment: CDR1 SGHTA and CDR2 FQGNSA. CDR3 in DNA: TGTGCCAGCAGCTTAGAATGGGACCAAAGCACAGATACGCAGTATTTT. Amino acids: CASSLEWDQSTDTQYF.

The chain has TRBV7-2 and TRBJ2-3; 10 nucleotides align to TRBD2. Germline V gene sequence: CDR1 SGHTA, CDR2 FQGNSA. Trimming at V came to 6 bases and at J to 3 bases, leaving 6 bases not matched to a gene. The CDR3 totals 15 residues. In nucleotides, the CDR3 is TGTGCCAGCAGTCCGAGGACTAGCGGTACAGATACGCAGTATTTT. This gives the protein CASSPRTSGTDTQYF.

Written as DNA, the CDR3 is TGCGCCAGCAGCTTGTTTACGGCAGGGGGCGGTGGTGAGCAGTTCTTC. It yields the protein CASSLFTAGGGGEQFF. This chain joins TRBV5-1 and TRBJ2-1; 8 bases are a match to TRBD1. This CDR3 contains 16 residues. Trimming took 1 base from V and 9 from J; bases not matched to a gene: 12. From germline, CDR1 is SGHRS and CDR2 YFSETQ.

The chain is built from TRBV7-9 and TRBJ1-1; tentatively, D is TRBD1 (5 bases). Per germline, CDR1 SEHNR and CDR2 FQNEAQ (reference sequence). This CDR3 region has 16 residues. V lost 0 bases and J 0 bases, leaving 11 bases between the germline ends. The CDR3 coding sequence is TGTGCCAGCAGCTTAGCCCCACTGGGGGTGAACACTGAAGCTTTCTTT. Amino acids: CASSLAPLGVNTEAFF.

This chain joins TRBV10-3 and TRBJ1-2, with 7 bases lining up with TRBD1. Germline values: CDR1 ENHRY, CDR2 SYGVKD. CDR3 length equals 13 residues. The ends lost 4 bases at V and 4 bases at J; junction bases unmatched: 3. The CDR3 protein is CAISGDSVYGYTF. In DNA, the CDR3 is TGTGCCATCAGTGGGGACAGTGTCTATGGCTACACCTTC.

This CDR3 reads CASSQSYKEKLFF. The CDR3 DNA reads as TGTGCCAGCAGCCAAAGTTACAAAGAAAAACTGTTTTTT. The chain links TRBV11-1 to TRBJ1-4; D gene uncertain. Trimming left V 5 bases short and J 8 bases short, with 12 bases between. Per germline, CDR1 SGHAT and CDR2 FQDESV (reference sequence). The CDR3 runs to 13 residues.

The chain uses TRBV2 and TRBJ2-2; 9 nucleotides match TRBD1. Per the germline V gene, CDR1 is SNHLY and CDR2 is FYNNEI. The CDR3 is made up of 14 amino acids. V trimming: 6 bases; J trimming: 5 bases; junction bases outside the gene matches: 4. This CDR3 reads CASSRQGGTGELFF. CDR3 bases: TGTGCCAGCAGCAGACAGGGGGGGACCGGGGAGCTGTTTTTT.

The chain is built from TRBV3-1 (or the pseudogene TRBV3-2) and TRBJ2-7; possibly TRBD1 or TRBD2 for D (5 bases each). This CDR3 comprises 17 residues. The germline V and J ends were trimmed by 0 bases and 2 bases, with 17 bases remaining between them. CDR1 is LGHDT, CDR2 YNNKEL, per germline (reference sequence). For the CDR3, the DNA is TGTGCCAGCAGCCAAGAATCACTGATCGGGGCTCCCTACGAGCAGTACTTC. It encodes CASSQESLIGAPYEQYF.